These 2 T cell receptor beta chains originate from one sample sequenced in a study of T-cell memory formation after mild COVID-19. One entry per CDR3 protein, called by TCRdb with MiXCR from the 5' RACE reads. The table includes about 250,000 distinct CDR3 sequences, less than 20% detected once. What was sequenced was PBMCs or a T cell subset sorted from them (not recorded which). The receptors were sampled from an adult woman who had mild COVID-19 (a few samples of this study predate the infection). Cell type and time point are not known.

This clonotype has a handful of counts. The chain recombines TRBV12-3 or TRBV12-4 with TRBJ2-4, with a weak D call TRBD2 (6 bases). V dropped 3 bases and J dropped 9 bases, with 15 bases sitting between them. CDR3 length: 14 residues. CDR3 nucleotide sequence: TGTGCCAGCAGTTTTCCCAGACTAGAGACCATTCAGTACTTC. Translating it yields CASSFPRLETIQYF.

This rearrangement joins TRBV30 to TRBJ2-7, with D possibly being TRBD1 (6 bases). Germline V gene data show CDR1 as GTSNPN and CDR2 as SVGIG (reference sequence). Trimming shortened V by 4 bases and J by 0 bases, and 13 bases separated the two germline ends. The CDR3 runs 14 residues. In nucleotides, the CDR3 is TGTGCCTGGACCAGGACAGTAGTCTCCTACGAGCAGTACTTC. This codes for CAWTRTVVSYEQYF.